This T cell receptor beta chain was identified during a study of cytomegalovirus exposure and HLA in healthy donors. The study, taken as a whole, reports: Later analysis reportedly placed an Asian-associated ancestry cluster below the roughly 700-donor mean in N-insertions.

Note on this clone: Its antigen remains unknown.

Both 60 Vbeta primers and 13 Jbeta primers went into the PCR. Some clones are missing from TCRdb's copy, which holds only in-frame ones; the method was immunoSEQ multiplex PCR. In the table there are roughly 100,000 clones, roughly 73% of which are singletons. CDR1 and CDR2 from the germline V gene are SEHNR and FQNEAQ (reference sequence). Germline trimming cut 11 bases from V and 6 bases from J; bases unmatched to any gene: 15. The CDR3 extends over 15 amino acids. This receptor was taken from a man aged 40-55 years in good health and CMV-seronegative. Sequencing input: PBMCs. This chain links TRBV7-9 with TRBJ2-1; 8 nucleotides align to TRBD1. CDR3: CAARGQGPRPNEQFF. Here the CDR3 DNA reads TGTGCCGCCCGAGGACAGGGCCCGCGACCCAATGAGCAGTTCTTC.